This T cell receptor beta chain stems from a study of neurological immune-mediated disorders. Many counts were recorded for this clonotype. Its antigen is as yet unknown. The study's findings and limits: Among expanded clones, no CDR3 amino acid sequences were shared across subjects, a pattern suggesting private repertoires in all groups. In HTLV-1-associated myelopathy, TCR clonal expansion was greatest, whereas multiple sclerosis had the least, falling below healthy controls.

CDR1 SGHVS and CDR2 FNYEAQ come from the germline V gene. This CDR3 spans 13 amino acids. The germline V and J ends were trimmed by 3 bases and 3 bases, with 6 bases remaining between them. Using its own MiXCR run on the 5' RACE reads, TCRdb lists one record per CDR3 protein. This table has 14,000 or so distinct CDR3 sequences, about 13% appearing once. The sample consisted of CD8+ T cells from blood. The V gene is TRBV7-6, the J gene TRBJ2-1; unclear D gene. The TCR was taken from a female donor with HTLV-1-associated myelopathy (HAM/TSP). The CDR3 spells CASSLDLYNEQFF. DNA for the CDR3: TGTGCCAGCAGCTTGGACCTCTACAATGAGCAGTTCTTC.